The present T cell receptor beta chain was sequenced within a study of beta chain features in type 1 diabetes. Study information: Healthy donors resembled patients in age, gender and cell yields. Overall study results and limits: Shorter TCRB CDR3s, moderately but significantly so, were found in Type 1 diabetes patients in all four CD4+ subsets.

The V gene lost 2 bases and the J gene lost 0 bases, with 8 bases spanning the gap. Germline CDR1 and CDR2: SEHNR and FQNEAQ (reference sequence). The CDR3 runs 16 residues. This clone was observed a few times. What it binds is unknown. The study reverse transcribed the entire isolated RNA, so it sequenced expressed TCRB transcripts. Assay used: immunoSEQ multiplex PCR; TCRdb lists only in-frame clones, some missing. The profile covers some 190,000 clones, with over 6% appearing a single time and 0.5% taken by the ten largest. This TCR derives from a man aged 18-30 years with type 1 diabetes. The specimen was central memory CD4+ T cells from blood. The rearrangement joins TRBV7-9 to TRBJ2-6; D not resolved. CDR3 amino acids: CASSLYSLSGANVLTF. Here the CDR3 DNA reads TGTGCCAGCAGCTTATACTCGCTCTCTGGGGCCAACGTCCTGACTTTC.